The source of this TCR beta chain is a study of cytomegalovirus exposure and HLA in healthy donors. Study as a whole: The 100 to 150 validation repertoires, a later analysis reported, used the same platform as the 550 to 700 repertoires from the first cohort.

The count of this clone is one. The donors were part of the approximately 120-subject validation cohort, which stood apart from the 666-subject first cohort. Germline CDR1 reads SNHLY; CDR2 reads FYNNEI. V was clipped by 6 bases and J by 10 bases, with 30 bases between them. This CDR3 comprises 17 residues. This table comes from immunoSEQ multiplex PCR, and its TCRdb copy is limited to in-frame clones, with some not included. The sample holds approximately 160,000 clones, around 96% seen once. This TCR was sampled from a woman aged 18-29 years in good health and CMV-seronegative. The gene calls are TRBV2 and TRBJ1-1; D is possibly TRBD1 (5 bases). Source material: PBMCs. For the CDR3, the DNA is TGTGCCAGCAGCGATCCCCCGGAACAGGAGTTCTCCTCGGGAGCTTTCTTT. Translating it yields CASSDPPEQEFSSGAFF.